This is a list of T cell receptor beta chains from one sample in a study of cytomegalovirus exposure and HLA in healthy donors. TCRdb's copy holds only in-frame clones and misses some; the assay was immunoSEQ multiplex PCR. The data show about 120,000 clones, about four fifths seen once. Sequenced material: PBMCs. The source is a woman under 30 in good health and CMV-seronegative. Each CDR3 is given with its conserved first and last residue. The order of the fields is D gene, J gene, V gene, clone size, CDR3 protein, CDR3 DNA. The D gene is left open where the match is weak. Rows may omit the clone size; those that give it use once, few, many or a size class.

>TRBD1|TRBJ2-7|TRBV11-2|-
CASSFLSGQAYEQYF
TGTGCCAGCAGCTTTCTATCGGGACAGGCCTACGAGCAGTACTTC
>TRBD1|TRBJ1-2|TRBV4-1|few
CASSQDRGRNGYTF
TGCGCCAGCAGCCAAGACAGGGGGAGAAATGGCTACACCTTC
>-|TRBJ1-5|TRBV29-1|-
CSVREQGQPQHF
TGCAGCGTCCGGGAACAGGGTCAGCCCCAGCATTTT
>TRBD1|TRBJ1-2|TRBV28|few
CASSFANPQGASFWGYTF
TGTGCCAGCAGTTTCGCTAACCCACAGGGGGCATCCTTCTGGGGCTACACCTTC
>TRBD2|TRBJ2-7|TRBV5-1|few
CASSLGGGSYEQYF
TGCGCCAGCAGCTTGGGCGGGGGCTCCTACGAGCAGTACTTC
>-|TRBJ2-6|TRBV11-2|-
CASSLLSGANVLTF
TGTGCCAGCAGCTTGTTATCTGGGGCCAACGTCCTGACTTTC
>TRBD1|TRBJ2-7|TRBV2|-
CASSSTGSYEQYF
TGTGCCAGCAGTTCGACAGGGTCCTACGAGCAGTACTTC
>TRBD2|TRBJ2-5|TRBV7-9|-
CASSRLAGAGVGTQYF
TGTGCCAGCAGCAGGCTAGCGGGGGCTGGCGTGGGGACCCAGTACTTC
>-|TRBJ1-6|TRBV30|-
CAWMGMGRAGDNSPLHF
TGTGCCTGGATGGGGATGGGGAGGGCAGGGGATAATTCACCCCTCCACTTT
>TRBD1|TRBJ1-1|TRBV2|-
CASSGDRRNMNTEAFF
TGTGCCAGCAGTGGGGACAGGAGGAATATGAACACTGAAGCTTTCTTT
>-|TRBJ2-1|TRBV2|-
CASSEDIYNEQFF
TGTGCCAGCAGTGAGGACATTTACAATGAGCAGTTCTTC
>-|TRBJ2-7|TRBV5-1|-
CASSLVAVGSSPYEQYF
TGCGCCAGCAGCTTGGTCGCGGTTGGTAGCAGCCCCTACGAGCAGTACTTC
>-|TRBJ1-6|TRBV19|once
CAAGYHNSPLHF
TGTGCCGCAGGGTACCATAATTCACCCCTCCACTTT
>TRBD1|TRBJ2-1|TRBV2|-
CASSTPGQASSYNEQFF
TGTGCCAGCAGTACACCGGGACAGGCGAGCTCCTACAATGAGCAGTTCTTC
>-|TRBJ2-4|TRBV30|-
CAWSRPGIDIQYF
TGTGCCTGGAGTCGCCCGGGGATAGACATTCAGTACTTC